The rows below give T cell receptor beta chains drawn from one sample of a study of shared clonotypes between healthy human individuals. Clones were read by immunoSEQ multiplex PCR, and TCRdb kept only the in-frame ones, dropping some. This table holds hundreds of thousands of clones, around 78% found once. The sequenced sample consisted of PBMCs. Receptor source: a woman aged 40 to 55 in good health. Some clones in this sample may be carry-over from other donors' samples. The CDR3 runs from the conserved cysteine through the conserved F or W. Where a row states a size, it is once, few, many or the class of an expanded clone; other rows omit it.

J gene: TRBJ1-1
clone size: .
V gene: TRBV5-1
CDR3 protein: CASSLEWNTEAFF

J gene: TRBJ1-5
clone size: .
V gene: TRBV28
CDR3 protein: CASSLEDQPQHF

J gene: TRBJ2-3
clone size: .
V gene: TRBV4-2
CDR3 protein: CASSQSLAGLDTQYF

J gene: TRBJ2-7
clone size: .
V gene: TRBV11-2
CDR3 protein: CASSLSLNRGTYEQYF

J gene: TRBJ1-5
clone size: once
V gene: TRBV30
CDR3 protein: CAWSDTDNQPQHF

J gene: TRBJ2-3
clone size: .
V gene: TRBV7-2
CDR3 protein: CASSLDPGIGDTQYF

J gene: TRBJ2-7
clone size: many
V gene: TRBV7-2
CDR3 protein: CASSLARTSARYEQYF

J gene: TRBJ2-7
clone size: .
V gene: TRBV5-1
CDR3 protein: CASSLGGRGLAGFYEQYF

J gene: TRBJ2-5
clone size: few
V gene: TRBV5-4
CDR3 protein: CASSLPANQETQYF

J gene: TRBJ2-3
clone size: .
V gene: TRBV2
CDR3 protein: CASTLTSGRDTQYF

J gene: TRBJ1-1
clone size: .
V gene: TRBV20-1
CDR3 protein: CSALHNTEAFF

J gene: TRBJ1-1
clone size: once
V gene: TRBV6-5
CDR3 protein: CASSYARGRAFF

J gene: TRBJ2-7
clone size: .
V gene: TRBV5-1
CDR3 protein: CASSLSGDREYEQYF

J gene: TRBJ1-2
clone size: .
V gene: TRBV29-1
CDR3 protein: CSGTGGVGYGYTF

J gene: TRBJ2-5
clone size: .
V gene: TRBV10-1
CDR3 protein: CASSGPGAGGETQYF

J gene: TRBJ1-2
clone size: .
V gene: TRBV4-2
CDR3 protein: CASSQELANYGYTF

J gene: TRBJ2-7
clone size: .
V gene: TRBV4-2
CDR3 protein: CASREGQGESYEQYF

J gene: TRBJ1-1
clone size: once
V gene: TRBV6-1
CDR3 protein: CASNLEADSPAFF

J gene: TRBJ2-1
clone size: once
V gene: TRBV12-5
CDR3 protein: CASGFQSYNEQFF

J gene: TRBJ2-6
clone size: .
V gene: TRBV28
CDR3 protein: CASSLDSRSGISGANVLTF

J gene: TRBJ1-5
clone size: .
V gene: TRBV29-1
CDR3 protein: CSVGCNQPQHF

J gene: TRBJ2-1
clone size: once
V gene: TRBV18
CDR3 protein: CASSLSTSRDEQFF

J gene: TRBJ1-6
clone size: .
V gene: TRBV28
CDR3 protein: CASSLWGQGGSPLHF

J gene: TRBJ2-5
clone size: .
V gene: TRBV27
CDR3 protein: CASSRLAGLSQETQYF

J gene: TRBJ2-3
clone size: .
V gene: TRBV13
CDR3 protein: CASSGRGLGADTQYF

J gene: TRBJ1-2
clone size: few
V gene: TRBV7-9
CDR3 protein: CASSQDRSNYGYTF

J gene: TRBJ2-5
clone size: .
V gene: TRBV19
CDR3 protein: CASSIRDRYYKQYF

J gene: TRBJ1-1
clone size: .
V gene: TRBV18
CDR3 protein: CASSPGVPNTEAFF

J gene: TRBJ1-5
clone size: .
V gene: TRBV11-2
CDR3 protein: CASSLDRDSYQPQHF

J gene: TRBJ1-1
clone size: .
V gene: TRBV11-2
CDR3 protein: CASSLRFRQFTEAFF

J gene: TRBJ1-1
clone size: .
V gene: TRBV5-1
CDR3 protein: CASSSPGQGAEAFF

J gene: TRBJ1-1
clone size: .
V gene: TRBV18
CDR3 protein: CASSPRTEAFF

J gene: TRBJ2-1
clone size: .
V gene: TRBV18
CDR3 protein: CASSPPLAGPHEQFF

J gene: TRBJ1-1
clone size: .
V gene: TRBV30
CDR3 protein: CAWRNEAFF

J gene: TRBJ2-7
clone size: .
V gene: TRBV30
CDR3 protein: CAWSDETRNEQYF

J gene: TRBJ1-6
clone size: .
V gene: TRBV4-1
CDR3 protein: CASSQDRWNSPLHF

J gene: TRBJ2-5
clone size: once
V gene: TRBV5-6
CDR3 protein: CASHSAGGGTQYF

J gene: TRBJ2-2
clone size: .
V gene: TRBV7-9
CDR3 protein: CASSPRAYTGELFF

J gene: TRBJ1-1
clone size: .
V gene: TRBV11-2
CDR3 protein: CASSLDTGRVGSEAFF

J gene: TRBJ2-1
clone size: few
V gene: TRBV5-1
CDR3 protein: CASSLKIGAGAYEQFF

J gene: TRBJ2-7
clone size: .
V gene: TRBV27
CDR3 protein: CASSLGYAIPSYEQYF

J gene: TRBJ2-2
clone size: many
V gene: TRBV4-2
CDR3 protein: CASSQEGEGTGELFF

J gene: TRBJ2-5
clone size: .
V gene: TRBV11-2
CDR3 protein: CASSVRGAREETQYF

J gene: TRBJ2-7
clone size: .
V gene: TRBV28
CDR3 protein: CASSLGGLAGGIVWQYF

J gene: TRBJ2-1
clone size: .
V gene: TRBV19
CDR3 protein: CASSPKTASGSARSSYNEQFF

J gene: TRBJ2-1
clone size: once
V gene: TRBV5-1
CDR3 protein: CASSLYGDAMGNEQFF

J gene: TRBJ1-2
clone size: .
V gene: TRBV29-1
CDR3 protein: CSVQGSGGYTF

J gene: TRBJ1-3
clone size: .
V gene: TRBV28
CDR3 protein: CASGGGVNTIYF